This T cell receptor beta chain was sequenced during a study of T cell repertoires in cytomegalovirus infection. The wider study: Use of recently identified HLA-C-restricted and well-studied HLA-B-restricted CMV epitopes was part of the study. Both CMV infection and a matching HLA type were indicated by public TCR beta signatures. Study-wide results and caveats: Summed frequency of shared TCR beta families picked out CMV carriers who also had the relevant HLA. Dominating the ex vivo response were HLA-C-restricted CMV-specific TCR beta clonotypes.

CDR1 and CDR2 from the germline V gene are SGHTA and FQGTGA. The CDR3 loop spans 17 amino acids. With 0 bases removed from V and 5 bases from J, the gap between germline ends came to 18 bases. Details on this clonotype: No antigen is known for it.

TCRdb passed the reads through MiXCR, listing each CDR3 protein once. The sample contains about 500,000 distinct CDR3 sequences, 33% of which appear only once. The sequences come from cultured PBMCs, collected from culture after CMV antigen stimulation. The V call is TRBV7-3, the J call TRBJ2-3, with TRBD1 as a possible D gene (8 bases). This receptor was taken from a human donor in good health (CMV status not recorded). Some clones in this sample may be carry-over from other donors' samples. The CDR3 is CASSLTRDRIAGDTQYF. The CDR3 DNA follows: TGTGCCAGCAGCTTAACGAGGGACAGGATAGCGGGAGATACGCAGTATTTT.